This T cell receptor (beta chain) stems from a study of cytomegalovirus exposure and HLA in healthy donors. On the study more broadly: An early release of data contained 75 million to 100 million unique TCRs, which came from HLA-typed donors.

A multiplex PCR was run with 60 Vbeta primers and 13 Jbeta primers. Data came from immunoSEQ multiplex PCR; TCRdb stores just in-frame clones and leaves some out. The sample lists about 160,000 clones; roughly 80% were seen once. As to this clone: Its antigen is as yet unknown.

General observations from the study: One cluster of highly shared sequence variants probably arose as a sequencing artifact.

This TCR was recovered from a man aged 18 to 30 in good health and CMV-seropositive. Sequences were obtained from PBMCs.

The chain's CDR3 is CASSIHTGDYGYTF. CDR3 nucleotides: TGTGCCAGCAGCATACATACAGGGGACTATGGCTACACCTTC. This sequence joins TRBV7-2 and TRBJ1-2, with TRBD1 matching over 7 bases. Looked up from germline, CDR1 is SGHTA and CDR2 is FQGNSA. Trimming removed 5 bases from V and 3 bases from J; junction bases left unmatched: 6. This CDR3 has 14 amino acids.